The T cell receptor (beta chain) described here comes from a study of shared clonotypes between healthy human individuals. This CDR3 spans 15 amino acids. V lost 5 bases to trimming and J lost 5 bases, with 19 bases between them. Germline V lookup: CDR1 SGHAT, CDR2 FQNNGV. The data were produced by immunoSEQ multiplex PCR, yet TCRdb's version contains in-frame clones alone and is incomplete. The sample carries 850,000 to 1,100,000 clones, 60% to 85% recorded once. Sequencing was done on a sample of memory CD4+ T cells from PBMCs. Documented subset: CD45RA-negative fraction. This TCR was sampled from a man aged 18-30 years in good health. Some clones in this sample may be carry-over from other donors' samples. The chain recombines TRBV11-2 with TRBJ2-7; D is perhaps TRBD2 (5 bases). DNA for the CDR3: TGTGCCAGCAGCCCCCTGTTCGGGGTGAGGAACGAGCAGTACTTC. Encoded protein: CASSPLFGVRNEQYF.